This entry lists 21 T cell receptor beta chains sequenced from one sample in a study of cytomegalovirus exposure and HLA in healthy donors. The PCR made use of 60 Vbeta and 13 Jbeta primers. The data were produced by immunoSEQ multiplex PCR, yet TCRdb's version contains in-frame clones alone and is incomplete. Here the sample spans 100,000 to 150,000 clones, roughly 80% being singletons. Material: PBMCs. These receptors all come from a boy aged 5 to 17 in good health and CMV-seronegative.

V usage is TRBV30 and J usage is TRBJ2-2; 9 nucleotides line up with TRBD1. This CDR3 contains 18 residues. Germline trimming cut 2 bases from V and 3 bases from J; bases unmatched to any gene: 13. Germline V gives CDR1 GTSNPN, CDR2 SVGIG (reference sequence). The chain's CDR3 is CAWSPPDRGLRYTGELFF. The CDR3 DNA sequence: TGTGCCTGGAGTCCACCGGACAGGGGTTTAAGGTACACCGGGGAGCTGTTTTTT.

This chain connects TRBV29-1 to TRBJ2-7; 8 nucleotides agree with TRBD1. Trimming removed 6 bases from V and 0 bases from J; junction bases left unmatched: 4. The CDR3 consists of 13 residues. Germline V gives CDR1 SQVTM, CDR2 ANQGSEA. The CDR3 loop is CSVGTGDSYEQYF. CDR3 in DNA: TGCAGCGTGGGGACAGGTGACTCCTACGAGCAGTACTTC.

V is TRBV2 and J is TRBJ2-1; 7 bases align to TRBD1. Looked up from germline, CDR1 is SNHLY and CDR2 is FYNNEI. V trimming: 9 bases; J trimming: 7 bases; junction bases outside the gene matches: 12. The CDR3 is 14 residues long. The CDR3 sequence is CARLDGTDRNEQFF. CDR3 bases: TGTGCCAGATTAGACGGGACAGATAGGAATGAGCAGTTCTTC.

This clone turned up a few times. The rearrangement uses TRBV4-2 and TRBJ1-4; no clear D gene. V lost 1 base, J lost 4 bases, and 13 bases lay in between. The CDR3 consists of 16 residues. Germline assignment: CDR1 LGHNA and CDR2 YNFKEQ. The CDR3 nucleotides are TGTGCCAGCAGCCAAGCCTCTGCGGCAGTTAATGAAAAACTGTTTTTT. Residues: CASSQASAAVNEKLFF.

This clone turned up a few times. The CDR3 DNA is TGCAGCGTGGCCGGGACAGGCTACAATGAGCAGTTCTTC. This sequence encodes CSVAGTGYNEQFF. This chain uses TRBV29-1 with TRBJ2-1; TRBD1 matches at 8 bases. This CDR3 region has 13 residues. CDR1 is SQVTM and CDR2 is ANQGSEA in the germline V gene. V was pared by 6 bases and J by 3 bases, with 4 bases of the junction left unmatched.

The table lists this clone with a few counts. The chain joins TRBV5-6 to TRBJ1-3; tentatively, D is TRBD1 (6 bases). From germline, CDR1 is SGHDT and CDR2 YYEEEE. There are 15 residues in the CDR3. V lost 4 bases and J lost 2, with 13 bases in between. CDR3 loop: CASSTEPGAGNTIYF. CDR3 nucleotide sequence: TGTGCCAGCAGCACGGAACCAGGGGCTGGAAACACCATATATTTT.

This clone was observed a single time. This chain links TRBV30 with TRBJ2-1, with TRBD2 matching over 12 bases. The germline V gene encodes CDR1 GTSNPN and CDR2 SVGIG (reference sequence). V lost 1 base to trimming and J lost 0 bases; unmatched junction nucleotides: 4. The CDR3 has 17 amino acids. CDR3 region: CAWSAGLAGYSYNEQFF. For the CDR3, the DNA is TGTGCCTGGAGTGCGGGACTAGCGGGCTACTCCTACAATGAGCAGTTCTTC.

This clone came up once. The chain recombines TRBV5-6 with TRBJ1-2; TRBD1 matches 9 bases. The V gene end was trimmed by 0 bases and the J gene end by 14 bases; junction bases not matched to a gene: 11. Germline values: CDR1 SGHDT, CDR2 YYEEEE. This CDR3 has 14 amino acids. DNA of the CDR3: TGTGCCAGCAGCTTGGAGGGGACAGGGTTAATGAGGACCTTC. Residues: CASSLEGTGLMRTF. The variable domain in full, completed from reference TRBV5-6 and TRBJ1-2, reads DAGVTQSPTHLIKTRGQQVTLRCSPKSGHDTVSWYQQALGQGPQFIFQYYEEEERQRGNFPDRFSGHQFPNYSSELNVNALLLGDSALYLCASSLEGTGLMRTFGSGTRLTVV.

The chain employs TRBV6-1 and TRBJ2-7, with 10 bases identical to TRBD1. The CDR3 extends over 14 amino acids. Germline-derived CDR1 and CDR2 are MNHNS and SASEGT. J was trimmed by 3 bases and V by 6 bases; bases with no gene match: 5. Written as DNA, the CDR3 is TGTGCCAGCAGGGGGGACAGGGGAAGCTACGAGCAGTACTTC. Protein product: CASRGDRGSYEQYF.

This chain joins TRBV2 and TRBJ2-5; 7 bases agree with TRBD1. CDR3 length: 14 amino acids. In germline, CDR1 is SNHLY, CDR2 FYNNEI. V trimming: 7 bases; J trimming: 5 bases; junction bases outside the gene matches: 10. The CDR3 region has the DNA TGTGCCAGCATGAGGGACAGAAGCGCGGAGACCCAGTACTTC. Its protein product is CASMRDRSAETQYF.

The chain has TRBV11-2 and TRBJ1-1; D not resolved. The CDR3 extends over 18 amino acids. The V end lost 5 bases, the J end lost 1 base, and 23 bases lay between the germline ends. Germline V gene lookup returns CDR1 SGHAT and CDR2 FQNNGV. CDR3: CASSPLREGWNTNTEAFF. Written as DNA, the CDR3 is TGTGCCAGCAGCCCCCTACGTGAGGGCTGGAATACGAACACTGAAGCTTTCTTT.

This clone was found a few times. The CDR3 region has the DNA TGCGCCAGCAGCACGAGACTAGCGATCGACAATGAGCAGTTCTTC. Translation gives CASSTRLAIDNEQFF. This chain connects TRBV5-1 to TRBJ2-1; TRBD2 aligns across 8 bases. The CDR3 runs to 15 residues. Losses at the gene ends were 4 bases for V and 5 bases for J; bases not matched to a gene: 8. Germline CDR1 SGHRS, CDR2 YFSETQ.

The rearrangement joins TRBV7-8 to TRBJ2-7, with 10 bases matching TRBD2. Germline V lookup: CDR1 SGHVS, CDR2 FQNEAQ. V shed 5 bases and J 3 bases; nucleotides not matched to a gene: 7. The CDR3 is made up of 15 amino acids. The chain's CDR3 is CASSPSGGHIYEQYF. In nucleotides, the CDR3 is TGTGCCAGCAGCCCTAGCGGGGGACACATCTACGAGCAGTACTTC. Variable domain in full (rest from reference TRBV7-8 and TRBJ2-7): GAGVSQSPRYKVAKRGQDVALRCDPISGHVSLFWYQQALGQGPEFLTYFQNEAQLDKSGLPSDRFFAERPEGSVSTLKIQRTQQEDSAVYLCASSPSGGHIYEQYFGPGTRLTVT.

CDR3 nucleotide sequence: TGTGCCAGCATCTATATCCACTCTGGAAACACCATATATTTT. Residues: CASIYIHSGNTIYF. The J gene is TRBJ1-3, the V gene TRBV14; D gene unclear. This CDR3 spans 14 amino acids. Germline V gene lookup returns CDR1 SGHDN and CDR2 FVKESK. V lost 7 bases and J 0 bases, leaving 10 bases between the germline ends.

The DNA of the CDR3 is TGTGCCAGCAGTTACCGGGGAGGGCGGGGCGGGGAGCTGTTTTTT. Its translation: CASSYRGGRGGELFF. This rearrangement joins TRBV6-5 to TRBJ2-2, with 7 bases aligning to TRBD2. The CDR3 loop spans 15 amino acids. The germline CDR1 and CDR2 sequences are MNHEY and SVGAGI. The trim removed 2 bases at V and 7 bases at J, leaving 7 bases unmatched.

The rearrangement joins TRBV14 to TRBJ2-7, with 7 bases fitting TRBD2. The germline CDR1 and CDR2 sequences are SGHDN and FVKESK. V lost 1 base and J lost 4; bases outside the gene matches: 10. The CDR3 runs 16 residues. The CDR3 region is CASSQVGGSLLYEQYF. Here the CDR3 DNA reads TGTGCCAGCAGCCAAGTGGGCGGGAGTCTCTTATACGAGCAGTACTTC.

This chain connects TRBV4-1 to TRBJ1-5; D remains unclear. V was cut by 4 bases and J by 6 bases, with 10 bases left in between. The CDR3 consists of 13 residues. Per the germline V gene, CDR1 is MGHRA and CDR2 is YSYEKL. This CDR3 is CASSPGGGQPQHF. The CDR3 DNA reads TGCGCCAGCAGCCCAGGTGGTGGTCAGCCCCAGCATTTT.

A single count supports this clone. CDR3 sequence: CASSLLREGQYF. CDR3 sequence (DNA): TGTGCCAGCAGCTTATTGCGGGAGGGGCAGTACTTC. The V and J genes are TRBV7-9 and TRBJ2-7; the match to TRBD2 covers 9 bases. The CDR3 is 12 residues long. V lost 2 bases and J lost 9; bases outside the gene matches: 2. CDR1 and CDR2 (germline): SEHNR, FQNEAQ (reference sequence).

In this sample, this clone turned up a few times. V and J are TRBV21-1 and TRBJ2-3; the table's D call TRBD2 went unverified against the DNA. TRBV21-1 is shown as a pseudogene. The CDR3 runs 16 residues. The CDR3 region is CASSKDQGGVTDTQYF. CDR3 bases: TGTGCCAGCAGCAAAGACCAGGGAGGCGTCACAGATACGCAGTATTTT.

The rearrangement links TRBV6-5 to TRBJ1-2; the D gene is possibly TRBD1 (5 bases). V lost 6 bases and J 3 bases, leaving 17 bases between the germline ends. Germline V gene data show CDR1 as MNHEY and CDR2 as SVGAGI. The CDR3 is made up of 15 amino acids. CDR3 sequence reads: CASRARRGKYYGYTF. In DNA form, the CDR3 reads TGTGCCAGCAGGGCACGCCGGGGGAAGTACTATGGCTACACCTTC.

The chain carries TRBV30 and TRBJ2-3; no firm D call. From germline, CDR1 is GTSNPN and CDR2 SVGIG (reference sequence). The length of the CDR3 is 13 residues. Trimming stripped 0 bases from V and 0 bases from J, with 4 bases between. CDR3 residues: CAWSVSSTDTQYF. As DNA, the CDR3 is TGTGCCTGGAGTGTATCAAGCACAGATACGCAGTATTTT.